This entry is about one T cell receptor (beta chain). Its antigen is not yet known. Per-base quality was not reported, and no clone a single base away is much larger than it. The sample comes from a study of graft-versus-host responses after intestinal transplantation (dated by TCRdb to the early 2020s). Describing the broader study: Recipients received multivisceral, liver-intestinal, or isolated intestinal transplants. Anti-thymocyte globulin induction was given to all recipients, followed by maintenance tacrolimus and steroids for approximately three years. After intestinal transplantation, graft-versus-host and host-versus-graft alloreactive T cell clones in the graft, circulation and bone marrow were tracked using bulk TCR-beta CDR3 sequencing. Alloreactive clones were identified by sequencing pre-transplant mixed lymphocyte reaction products and comparing them with unstimulated pre-transplant donor and recipient T cells. The cohort enrolled some 24 intestinal transplant recipients, one of whom was a retransplant, and a few patients without pretransplant specimens were excluded. A peak of at least 4% donor T cells among recipient peripheral blood mononuclear cells was the definition used for donor T cell macrochimerism. Rather than going through the commercial service, samples from three later patients were sequenced in-house on an Illumina MiSeq and processed with MiXCR.

The study at large found these results: The relatively low number and heterogeneity of intestinal transplant patients limited the conclusions. Early after transplant, peak levels of circulating GvH clones were found to be associated with declines in HvG clones. In patients with donor T cell macrochimerism, the allografts had high GvH to HvG T cell clonal ratios. GvH clones turned up in recipient bone marrow, with some appearing earlier in ileal mucosa or blood, a pattern consistent with an intestinal mucosal origin.

The CDR3 sequence holds 15 residues, the cysteine and phenylalanine included. Only the CDR3 DNA is retained, 45 bases long and in frame from the first base. As encoded in the germline V gene, CDR1 is MNHEY while CDR2 is SVGAGI. V is cut back by 1 base and J by 5 bases, with 3 bases in the junction unmatched. Libraries were built with the immunoSEQ multiplex PCR assay. For most patients, high-throughput TCR-beta CDR3 sequencing of genomic DNA was performed by Adaptive Biotechnologies. From the authors' description of their analysis: Adaptive's ImmunoSEQ software supplied the TCR sequencing data for 18 patients, while MiXCR and VDJtools were used to process a few other patients. CDR3 nucleotide sequences shared between donor and recipient were removed because their origin could not be assigned. To be classed as alloreactive, a clone needed at least 2-fold expansion over unstimulated cells and a minimum CFSE-low frequency of 0.002% (template counts) or 0.001% (read counts). A clone was considered mappable if detected in the sequenced pre-transplant spleen, lymph node, or MLR CFSE-low populations of the donor or recipient. The cumulative frequency of alloreactive clones was calculated as a percentage of all sequences, weighted by copy number. In TCRdb, the immuneACCESS table is reduced to in-frame sequences with V and J assigned. These tables do not hold every clone; where another copy was compared, an unresolved V gene accounts for under half, and the others remain unexplained. V and J calls and clone size are given by that table; D and trimming were obtained from the DNA. In all, the sample holds about 30,000 clones, and 85% to 95% of those were seen once. Together, the top ten hold around 0.72% of the sample.

In the first month after transplant, blood samples were collected up to 4 times, and after that at least monthly when available. This receptor was identified in a human patient who received an intestinal transplant, so some T cells may come from the graft donor. The chain uses TRBV6-5 and TRBJ2-1, and 9 junction bases match TRBD2. Sample: PBMCs, taken around 63 days after intestinal transplant. The CDR3 amino acid sequence is: CASSYWPSGDNEQFF. Read as DNA, the sequence is TGTGCCAGCAGTTACTGGCCTAGCGGGGACAATGAGCAGTTCTTC.